This TCR beta chain was observed in a study of cytomegalovirus exposure and HLA in healthy donors. Study conclusions and caveats: In vitro, a few CMV-associated chains proved specific for CMV antigens. Accounts indicate the classifier identified cytomegalovirus status with strong specificity and sensitivity. Most TCR sequences were seen very rarely across donors, but some public TCRs occurred in many. The tendency of first-cohort TCR clusters to co-occur in the roughly 130 validation repertoires emerged from a later analysis.

The data were produced by immunoSEQ multiplex PCR, yet TCRdb's version contains in-frame clones alone and is incomplete. The sample has 55,000 to 75,000 clones, about 96% seen once. This clone was detected once. Its specificity is unknown. The sequencing input was PBMCs. The clonotype comes from a woman between 18 and 29 years old in good health and CMV-seronegative.

The CDR3: CASSLGTGDQPQHF. The CDR3 nucleotides are TGTGCCAGCAGCCTTGGGACAGGGGATCAGCCCCAGCATTTT. This rearrangement joins TRBV6-5 to TRBJ1-5; TRBD1 matches 10 bases. This CDR3 has 14 amino acids. Germline-derived CDR1 and CDR2 are MNHEY and SVGAGI. V shed 6 bases and J 5 bases; nucleotides not matched to a gene: 4.